This entry lists 23 T cell receptor beta chains sequenced from one sample in a study of pediatric ulcerative colitis. Here immunoSEQ multiplex PCR was the method, and the copy in TCRdb shows in-frame clones only, minus some. The sample consists of about 22,000 clones, about 65% of them appearing once. The rectum was sampled with one to two pinch biopsies at colonoscopy. The sequenced sample was gut tissue. These receptors all come from a boy aged 5 to 17 with severe ulcerative colitis.

The chain employs TRBV9 and TRBJ2-3; 9 bases are a match to TRBD1. J was trimmed by 2 bases and V by 4 bases; bases with no gene match: 8. Germline lookup yields CDR1 SGDLS and CDR2 YYNGEE. The CDR3 is made up of 16 amino acids. The CDR3, as DNA: TGTGCCAGCAGCTTAGACAGGGGGTCGGTCACAGATACGCAGTATTTT. Translation gives CASSLDRGSVTDTQYF.

The chain combines TRBV6-1 with TRBJ1-6, with unresolved D. Trimming pared 2 bases from V and 7 bases from J, leaving 15 bases between. Germline loops: CDR1 MNHNS, CDR2 SASEGT. The CDR3 contains 16 residues. The CDR3 here is CASSEFRGLVNSPLHF. CDR3 DNA sequence: TGTGCCAGCAGTGAATTCCGCGGACTGGTGAATTCACCCCTCCACTTT.

The chain combines TRBV29-1 with TRBJ1-5; no firm D call. The CDR3 consists of 12 residues. With 0 bases removed from V and 1 base from J, the gap between germline ends came to 1 base. Germline V CDR1 and CDR2: SQVTM, ANQGSEA. DNA for the CDR3: TGCAGCGTTGAAGAGAGCAATCAGCCCCAGCATTTT. Its protein is CSVEESNQPQHF.

The chain couples TRBV29-1 to TRBJ2-1, with D possibly being TRBD1 (6 bases). Looked up from germline, CDR1 is SQVTM and CDR2 is ANQGSEA. CDR3 length: 16 residues. Trimming left V 0 bases short and J 8 bases short, with 20 bases between. Here the CDR3 reads CSVEDRFRGVGDEQFF. In nucleotides, the CDR3 is TGCAGCGTTGAAGATCGCTTCAGGGGCGTAGGTGATGAGCAGTTCTTC.

V usage is TRBV7-9 and J usage is TRBJ2-6, with D unresolved. V was clipped by 5 bases and J by 0 bases, with 11 bases between them. CDR1 is SEHNR, CDR2 FQNEAQ, per germline (reference sequence). This CDR3 spans 16 amino acids. CDR3 nucleotide sequence: TGTGCCAGCAGCCCACAAGGGATCTCTGGGGCCAACGTCCTGACTTTC. Residues: CASSPQGISGANVLTF.

V gene TRBV2 combines with J gene TRBJ2-5, with TRBD1 matching 8 bases. There are 15 residues in the CDR3. The germline CDR1 and CDR2 sequences are SNHLY and FYNNEI. Losses at the gene ends were 5 bases for V and 2 bases for J; bases not matched to a gene: 7. The CDR3 spells CASSRGRGLQETQYF. The CDR3 DNA is TGTGCCAGCAGTCGGGGCAGGGGGCTGCAAGAGACCCAGTACTTC.

This clone came up a few times. The J gene is TRBJ1-1, the V gene TRBV4-1; a possible D gene is TRBD1 (5 bases). The CDR3 runs 16 residues. V was shortened by 0 bases and J by 6 bases, with 17 bases between the two germline ends. Germline-derived CDR1 and CDR2 are MGHRA and YSYEKL. Here the CDR3 DNA reads TGCGCCAGCAGCCAAGATCCCAACTTTCTAGGGGCTGAAGCTTTCTTT. Translating it yields CASSQDPNFLGAEAFF.

The chain couples TRBV30 to TRBJ1-1, with D possibly matching TRBD1 (5 bases). Germline V gene sequence: CDR1 GTSNPN, CDR2 SVGIG (reference sequence). Deletions cut 3 bases from V and 1 base from J, with 18 bases between. The CDR3 has 16 amino acids. DNA for the CDR3: TGTGCCTGGAGCCCATTAAAGACAGTATCGAACACTGAAGCTTTCTTT. Amino acids: CAWSPLKTVSNTEAFF. Full variable domain (missing parts from reference TRBV30 and TRBJ1-1): SQTIHQWPATLVQPVGSPLSLECTVEGTSNPNLYWYRQAAGRGLQLLFYSVGIGQISSEVPQNLSASRPQDRQFILSSKKLLLSDSGFYLCAWSPLKTVSNTEAFFGQGTRLTVV.

This clone showed up just a few times. The rearrangement joins TRBV5-8 to TRBJ1-5, with unresolved D. The CDR3 is 15 residues long. Deletions cut 5 bases from V and 0 bases from J, with 12 bases between. CDR1 is SGHTS and CDR2 is YDEGEE in the germline V gene. CDR3 sequence (DNA): TGTGCCAGCAGTCCCGGTCAATATAGCAATCAGCCCCAGCATTTT. This translates into CASSPGQYSNQPQHF.

This chain joins TRBV28 and TRBJ2-2, with D unresolved. The CDR3 consists of 15 residues. Per the germline V gene, CDR1 is MDHEN and CDR2 is SYDVKM. V dropped 2 bases and J dropped 1 base, with 8 bases sitting between them. In nucleotides, the CDR3 is TGTGCCAGCAGTTTACTAGGGAAGAACACCGGGGAGCTGTTTTTT. This gives the protein CASSLLGKNTGELFF.

This chain links TRBV5-6 with TRBJ2-7; possibly TRBD1 for D (6 bases). This CDR3 comprises 15 residues. The germline V gene encodes CDR1 SGHDT and CDR2 YYEEEE. Trimming pared 4 bases from V and 12 bases from J, leaving 26 bases between. The CDR3 here is CASSRRVGALLRPYF. CDR3 nucleotide sequence: TGTGCCAGCAGCCGCCGCGTGGGGGCCCTCCTCAGGCCGTACTTC.

This clone is a singleton in its sample. The chain has TRBV29-1 and TRBJ1-1, with a weak D call TRBD1 (5 bases). Trimming cost V 7 bases and J 8 bases, with 8 bases left between them. The CDR3 has 9 amino acids. Germline CDR1 is SQVTM and CDR2 is ANQGSEA. This chain's CDR3 is CSAGFEAFF. CDR3 nucleotide sequence: TGCAGCGCAGGGTTCGAAGCTTTCTTT.

The rearrangement uses TRBV7-8 and TRBJ1-2; no clear D gene. Trimming took off 10 bases at V and 0 bases at J, with 12 bases between the two ends. Looked up from germline, CDR1 is SGHVS and CDR2 is FQNEAQ. CDR3 length equals 13 residues. CDR3 sequence: CAIQRAANYGYTF. CDR3 nucleotide sequence: TGTGCCATCCAGAGAGCTGCTAACTATGGCTACACCTTC.

The chain couples TRBV29-1 to TRBJ2-5, with D possibly being TRBD1 or TRBD2 (6 bases each). The CDR3 has 13 residues. V lost 6 bases, J lost 7 bases, and 18 bases lay in between. CDR1 is SQVTM and CDR2 is ANQGSEA in the germline V gene. The CDR3 sequence: CSVRLDRSGTQYF. DNA for the CDR3: TGCAGCGTAAGACTAGACAGGAGCGGGACCCAGTACTTC.

This clone was found once. The rearrangement joins TRBV2 to TRBJ2-1; D remains unclear. The germline V gene has CDR1 SNHLY and CDR2 FYNNEI. V dropped 7 bases and J dropped 10 bases, with 11 bases sitting between them. This CDR3 is built from 11 residues. The CDR3: CASKALKEQFF. In DNA, the CDR3 is TGTGCCAGCAAGGCCCTCAAGGAGCAGTTCTTC.

This chain uses TRBV7-9 with TRBJ1-1, with D uncertain. This CDR3 region has 14 residues. In germline, CDR1 is SEHNR, CDR2 FQNEAQ (reference sequence). The V gene lost 7 bases and the J gene lost 4 bases, with 16 bases spanning the gap. CDR3: CASNLGLFSTEAFF. For the CDR3, the DNA is TGTGCCAGCAACCTGGGCCTTTTTAGCACTGAAGCTTTCTTT.

The chain is built from TRBV29-1 and TRBJ1-1; D is uncertain. Germline V CDR1 and CDR2: SQVTM, ANQGSEA. CDR3 length: 15 residues. V was shortened by 3 bases and J by 8 bases, with 22 bases between the two germline ends. CDR3 coding DNA: TGCAGCGTTGAGCAGATCTCGACGCAGGCCTGGGAAGCTTTCTTT. Amino acids: CSVEQISTQAWEAFF.

The CDR3 protein is CASSPDTDTQYF. CDR3 coding DNA: TGCGCCAGCAGCCCGGACACAGATACGCAGTATTTT. This chain connects TRBV5-1 to TRBJ2-3, with D unresolved. Trimming left V 4 bases short and J 2 bases short, with 5 bases between. Germline V gene lookup returns CDR1 SGHRS and CDR2 YFSETQ. This CDR3 is built from 12 residues. The variable domain in full, completed from reference TRBV5-1 and TRBJ2-3, reads KAGVTQTPRYLIKTRGQQVTLSCSPISGHRSVSWYQQTPGQGLQFLFEYFSETQRNKGNFPGRFSGRQFSNSRSEMNVSTLELGDSALYLCASSPDTDTQYFGPGTRLTVL.

The rearrangement uses TRBV6-4 and TRBJ2-3; 12 bases align to TRBD2. After removal of 4 bases from V and 1 base from J, the junction contained 0 bases not matched to a gene. This CDR3 spans 15 amino acids. Germline lookup yields CDR1 MRHNA and CDR2 SNTAGT. CDR3 sequence (DNA): TGTGCCAGCAGTGGGACTAGCGGGGGCACAGATACGCAGTATTTT. It encodes CASSGTSGGTDTQYF.

The chain is built from TRBV7-3 and TRBJ2-7, with unresolved D. The CDR3 totals 14 residues. Trimming took off 1 base at V and 2 bases at J, with 9 bases between the two ends. Germline CDR1 reads SGHTA; CDR2 reads FQGTGA. CDR3: CASSLMADTYEQYF. CDR3 sequence (DNA): TGTGCCAGCAGCTTAATGGCAGACACCTACGAGCAGTACTTC.

The J gene is TRBJ2-2, the V gene TRBV30, with TRBD2 matching over 14 bases. The junction had 3 bases not matched to a gene; V was cut back by 3 bases and J by 6 bases. The CDR3 length is 15 residues. From germline, CDR1 is GTSNPN and CDR2 SVGIG (reference sequence). CDR3: CAWRGLAGAAGELFF. In DNA, the CDR3 is TGTGCCTGGAGGGGACTAGCGGGGGCAGCCGGGGAGCTGTTTTTT.

V usage is TRBV6-6 and J usage is TRBJ1-5, with a tentative D call TRBD1 (5 bases). Trimming left V 7 bases short and J 1 base short, with 14 bases between. Germline CDR1 is MNHNY and CDR2 is SVGAGI (reference sequence). The CDR3 covers 15 residues. The CDR3 region has the DNA TGTGCCAGCACCCCGGGTTGGGGGAGCAATCAGCCCCAGCATTTT. Its translation is CASTPGWGSNQPQHF.

This clone came up once. The genes are TRBV5-4 and TRBJ2-3, with D perhaps matching TRBD1 (6 bases). V was cut by 0 bases and J by 4 bases, with 9 bases left in between. CDR3 length: 14 residues. CDR1 is SGHNT and CDR2 is YYREEE in the germline V gene (reference sequence). DNA of the CDR3: TGTGCCAGCAGCTTGGCAGGGGCCGCAGATACGCAGTATTTT. Translating gives CASSLAGAADTQYF.